A single sample gave rise to the 23 T cell receptor beta chains below, sequenced in a study of human T cells and chemical hapten exposure. Documented time point: healthy volunteer bleed at 6 weeks. Unfractionated whole blood served as the source for total RNA extraction. TCRdb itself ran the RACE reads through MiXCR, one entry per CDR3 protein. The repertoire holds about 79,000 distinct CDR3 sequences, over 8.5% seen once, with 1.5% in the top ten. Input material: whole blood. Receptors were obtained from a male donor in good health. Some clones in this sample may be carry-over from other donors' samples.

The V gene is TRBV6-5, the J gene TRBJ2-2; tentatively, D is TRBD1 (6 bases). CDR3 length: 15 amino acids. The germline V gene has CDR1 MNHEY and CDR2 SVGAGI. V was clipped by 11 bases and J by 5 bases, with 21 bases between them. CDR3: CAASLSQGLTGELFF. CDR3 nucleotide sequence: TGTGCCGCCAGCCTCTCGCAGGGGTTGACCGGGGAGCTGTTTTTT.

This clonotype was found many times. The V gene is TRBV12-3 or TRBV12-4, the J gene TRBJ2-3; the match to TRBD2 covers 11 bases. Trimming took 2 bases from V and 2 from J; bases not matched to a gene: 6. The CDR3 is 17 residues long. The CDR3 here is CASSLTLAGGLTDTQYF. The CDR3 region has the DNA TGTGCCAGCAGTTTAACCCTAGCGGGGGGCCTCACAGATACGCAGTATTTT.

The J gene is TRBJ2-2, the V gene TRBV7-3, with D unresolved. Germline loops: CDR1 SGHTA, CDR2 FQGTGA. The CDR3 is 13 residues long. V lost 5 bases to trimming and J lost 3 bases, with 7 bases between them. The chain's CDR3 is CASSIGHTGELFF. CDR3 coding DNA: TGTGCCAGCAGCATCGGACACACCGGGGAGCTGTTTTTT. The variable domain in full, completed from reference TRBV7-3 and TRBJ2-2, reads GAGVSQTPSNKVTEKGKYVELRCDPISGHTALYWYRQSLGQGPEFLIYFQGTGAADDSGLPNDRFFAVRPEGSVSTLKIQRTERGDSAVYLCASSIGHTGELFFGEGSRLTVL.

The chain is built from TRBV12-3 or TRBV12-4 and TRBJ2-5, with TRBD2 matching over 7 bases. J gave up 4 bases and V 5 bases, and 7 bases lay outside the gene matches. The CDR3 length is 14 residues. The CDR3 sequence is CASSPPGGRETQYF. CDR3 in DNA: TGTGCCAGCAGTCCCCCCGGCGGGAGAGAGACCCAGTACTTC.

V usage is TRBV12-3 or TRBV12-4 and J usage is TRBJ1-5; TRBD1 aligns across 8 bases. The CDR3 extends over 14 amino acids. V lost 8 bases, J lost 6 bases, and 9 bases stayed unmatched. CDR3 loop: CASGGTGGRQPQHF. The CDR3 DNA reads TGTGCCAGCGGCGGGACAGGCGGTCGTCAGCCCCAGCATTTT.

This clonotype came up a few times. The junction and the germline gene differ at one end; a read error may be behind it. The J gene is TRBJ2-1, the V gene TRBV7-6; possibly TRBD2 for D (6 bases). The CDR3 is 13 residues long. From germline, CDR1 is SGHVS and CDR2 FNYEAQ. CDR3: CTSSLRVADEQFF. CDR3 nucleotide sequence: TGTACCAGCAGCTTGAGAGTAGCGGATGAGCAGTTCTTC.

The chain employs TRBV7-9 and TRBJ1-5, with D perhaps TRBD1 (5 bases). This CDR3 comprises 14 residues. Trimming cost V 7 bases and J 3 bases, with 13 bases left between them. Germline V CDR1 and CDR2: SEHNR, FQNEAQ (reference sequence). The CDR3 nucleotides read TGTGCCAGCAACATCGGGGGGTCCAATCAGCCCCAGCATTTT. It translates to CASNIGGSNQPQHF.

The V call is TRBV11-2, the J call TRBJ1-1; D is perhaps TRBD1 (5 bases). Trimming took 2 bases from V and 1 from J, leaving 11 bases between them. CDR3 length: 15 amino acids. Germline V gene sequence: CDR1 SGHAT, CDR2 FQNNGV. The chain's CDR3 is CASSLMGRRNTEAFF. In DNA, the CDR3 is TGTGCCAGCAGCTTAATGGGGCGGCGGAACACTGAAGCTTTCTTT.

CDR3 nucleotides: TGTGCCAGCAGGGAACAGGGAGGGGTGGATACGCAGTATTTT. Residues: CASREQGGVDTQYF. The gene calls are TRBV2 and TRBJ2-3, with D perhaps matching TRBD2 (7 bases). Per germline, CDR1 SNHLY and CDR2 FYNNEI. This CDR3 has 14 residues. V lost 6 bases, J lost 6 bases, and 16 bases lay in between.

There are a few counts of this clonotype. The chain couples TRBV29-1 to TRBJ2-3; a weak D match, TRBD2 (6 bases). CDR3 length equals 13 residues. Trimming removed 7 bases from V and 5 bases from J, with 16 bases in between. Germline V gives CDR1 SQVTM, CDR2 ANQGSEA. CDR3 amino acids: CSGGTLVGDTQYF. As DNA, the CDR3 is TGCAGCGGCGGGACCTTGGTTGGAGATACGCAGTATTTT.

This clonotype was counted ten times or more. V usage is TRBV4-2 and J usage is TRBJ2-7; 11 bases agree with TRBD1. This CDR3 contains 16 residues. Germline values: CDR1 LGHNA, CDR2 YNFKEQ. The trim removed 0 bases at V and 4 bases at J, leaving 5 bases unmatched. CDR3 amino acids: CASSQDVGQGGYEQYF. The CDR3 region has the DNA TGTGCCAGCAGCCAAGATGTGGGACAGGGGGGTTACGAGCAGTACTTC.

This clonotype showed up just a few times. The chain has TRBV6-6 and TRBJ2-7; 9 nucleotides align to TRBD1. CDR1 MNHNY and CDR2 SVGAGI come from the germline V gene (reference sequence). The CDR3 is 15 amino acids. Trimming at V came to 2 bases and at J to 4 bases, leaving 6 bases not matched to a gene. The CDR3 protein is CASSYPGQGRYEQYF. In nucleotides, the CDR3 is TGTGCCAGCAGTTACCCTGGACAGGGGAGATACGAGCAGTACTTC.

This clonotype was seen repeatedly, ten times or more. The genes are TRBV11-2 and TRBJ2-1; the D is unclear. Looked up from germline, CDR1 is SGHAT and CDR2 is FQNNGV. The V end lost 3 bases, the J end lost 8 bases, and 5 bases lay between the germline ends. The CDR3 covers 11 residues. The CDR3 region has the DNA TGTGCCAGCAGCTTTACTCATGAGCAGTTCTTC. Protein sequence: CASSFTHEQFF.

This clonotype has a handful of counts. V and J are TRBV7-9 and TRBJ2-5; D might be TRBD1 (6 bases). V lost 5 bases, J lost 2 bases, and 18 bases lay in between. This CDR3 spans 16 amino acids. Germline V gene lookup returns CDR1 SEHNR and CDR2 FQNEAQ (reference sequence). The CDR3 reads CASSPLWTAEQETQYF. DNA for the CDR3: TGTGCCAGCAGCCCACTCTGGACAGCCGAACAAGAGACCCAGTACTTC. The variable domain in full, completed from reference TRBV7-9 and TRBJ2-5, reads DTGVSQNPRHKITKRGQNVTFRCDPISEHNRLYWYRQTLGQGPEFLTYFQNEAQLEKSRLLSDRFSAERPKGSFSTLEIQRTEQGDSAMYLCASSPLWTAEQETQYFGPGTRLLVL.

There are many counts of this clonotype. V gene TRBV11-1 combines with J gene TRBJ2-3, with 7 bases matching TRBD2. The CDR3 sequence is 16 residues long. The V gene's germline CDR1 is SGHAT and CDR2 FQDESV (reference sequence). V lost 0 bases, J lost 3 bases, and 6 bases stayed unmatched. Here the CDR3 DNA reads TGTGCCAGCAGCTTAGCCAGCGGGGTTCGGACAGATACGCAGTATTTT. It codes for CASSLASGVRTDTQYF.

A few counts support this clonotype. The rearrangement joins TRBV6-5 to TRBJ2-5; the D is unclear. The CDR3 contains 15 residues. Germline CDR1 reads MNHEY; CDR2 reads SVGAGI. With 0 bases removed from V and 5 bases from J, the gap between germline ends came to 13 bases. The CDR3 protein is CASSYSQGRWETQYF. The CDR3 nucleotides are TGTGCCAGCAGTTACTCCCAAGGCCGATGGGAGACCCAGTACTTC.

This clonotype was detected only a few times. Given a much more abundant clone one base away, this may be a read error. This likely comes from a read error, as the CDR3 has no conserved phenylalanine or tryptophan at its end. V usage is TRBV4-1 and J usage is TRBJ2-6; TRBD2 is a possible D gene (6 bases). Deletions cut 0 bases from V and 0 bases from J, with 6 bases between. The CDR3 contains 16 residues. CDR1 is MGHRA and CDR2 is YSYEKL in the germline V gene. The chain's CDR3 is CASSQEAGSGANVLTL. The CDR3 DNA sequence: TGCGCCAGCAGCCAAGAAGCGGGCTCTGGGGCCAACGTCCTGACTCTC.

At least ten counts were recorded for this clonotype. The rearrangement links TRBV29-1 to TRBJ1-1; D is ambiguous. The germline CDR1 and CDR2 sequences are SQVTM and ANQGSEA. The CDR3 totals 13 residues. V shed 7 bases and J shed 1 base, with 13 bases lying between them. CDR3 bases: TGCAGCGCCTTGAACACCGCGAACACTGAAGCTTTCTTT. As protein: CSALNTANTEAFF.

The J gene is TRBJ1-1, the V gene TRBV18; D not resolved. In germline, CDR1 is KGHSH, CDR2 LQKENI. V lost 5 bases and J 1 base, leaving 8 bases between the germline ends. The CDR3 extends over 13 amino acids. DNA of the CDR3: TGTGCCAGCTCATCCGGGGAGAACACTGAAGCTTTCTTT. Protein: CASSSGENTEAFF.

This clonotype was seen more than once but under ten times. The chain joins TRBV9 to TRBJ1-1, with a tentative D call TRBD1 (5 bases). With 2 bases removed from V and 4 bases from J, the gap between germline ends came to 9 bases. CDR3 size: 13 residues. Germline V gives CDR1 SGDLS, CDR2 YYNGEE. As DNA, the CDR3 is TGTGCCAGCAGCGTGGGGGGGTCCACTGAAGCTTTCTTT. This codes for CASSVGGSTEAFF.

This sequence joins TRBV12-3 or TRBV12-4 and TRBJ2-7; 8 bases line up with TRBD1. The junction had 9 bases not matched to a gene; V was cut back by 4 bases and J by 4 bases. This CDR3 region has 15 residues. This CDR3 reads CASSSGQGRSYEQYF. The CDR3 region has the DNA TGTGCCAGCAGTTCCGGACAGGGTAGGTCGTACGAGCAGTACTTC.

The chain recombines TRBV4-3 with TRBJ1-1, with 8 bases that match TRBD1. This CDR3 comprises 16 residues. The V gene end was trimmed by 0 bases and the J gene end by 5 bases; junction bases not matched to a gene: 8. Germline assignment: CDR1 LGHNA and CDR2 YSLEER. Here the CDR3 DNA reads TGCGCCAGCAGCCAAGACCCAGGACAGGGAAGGACTGAAGCTTTCTTT. This sequence encodes CASSQDPGQGRTEAFF.

In its sample, this clonotype was seen a few times. The rearrangement joins TRBV27 to TRBJ1-1, with D possibly TRBD1 on 5 matching bases. V lost 6 bases and J 9 bases, leaving 17 bases between the germline ends. This CDR3 has 13 amino acids. Per germline, CDR1 MNHEY and CDR2 SMNVEV (reference sequence). CDR3 loop: CASSAGGREKAFF. CDR3 in DNA: TGTGCCAGCAGCGCGGGGGGAAGGGAAAAAGCTTTCTTT.